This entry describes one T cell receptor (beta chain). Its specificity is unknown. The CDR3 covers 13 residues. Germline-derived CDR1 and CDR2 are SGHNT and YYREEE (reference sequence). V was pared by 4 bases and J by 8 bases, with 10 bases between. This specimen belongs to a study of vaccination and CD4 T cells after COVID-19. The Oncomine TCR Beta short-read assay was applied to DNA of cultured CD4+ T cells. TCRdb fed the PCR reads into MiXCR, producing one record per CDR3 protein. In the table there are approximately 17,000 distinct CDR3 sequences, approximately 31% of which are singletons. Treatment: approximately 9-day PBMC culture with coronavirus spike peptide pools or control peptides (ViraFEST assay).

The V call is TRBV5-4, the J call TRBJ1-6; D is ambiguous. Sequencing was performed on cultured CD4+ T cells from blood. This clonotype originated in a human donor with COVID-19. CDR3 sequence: CASSPDLDSPLHF. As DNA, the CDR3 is TGTGCCAGCAGCCCGGATCTTGATTCACCCCTCCACTTT.